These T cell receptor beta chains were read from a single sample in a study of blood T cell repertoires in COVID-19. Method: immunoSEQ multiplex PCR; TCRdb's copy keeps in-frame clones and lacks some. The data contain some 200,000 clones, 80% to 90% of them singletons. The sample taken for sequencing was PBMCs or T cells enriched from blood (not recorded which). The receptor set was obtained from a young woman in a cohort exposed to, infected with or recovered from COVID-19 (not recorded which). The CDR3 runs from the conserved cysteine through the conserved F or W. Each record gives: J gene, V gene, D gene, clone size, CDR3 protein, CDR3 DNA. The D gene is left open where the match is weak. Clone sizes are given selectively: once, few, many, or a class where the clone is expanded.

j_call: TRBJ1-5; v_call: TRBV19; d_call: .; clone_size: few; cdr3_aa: CASSLDINQPQHF; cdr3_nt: TGTGCCAGTAGTCTGGACATTAATCAGCCCCAGCATTTT
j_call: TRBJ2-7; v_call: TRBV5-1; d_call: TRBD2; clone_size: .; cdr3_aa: CASSLDTSGGLYEQYF; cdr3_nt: TGCGCCAGCAGCTTGGATACTAGCGGGGGACTCTACGAGCAGTACTTC
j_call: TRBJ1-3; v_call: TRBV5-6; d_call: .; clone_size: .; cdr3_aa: CASSLGTQSGNTIYF; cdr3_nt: TGTGCCAGCAGCTTGGGGACTCAATCTGGAAACACCATATATTTT
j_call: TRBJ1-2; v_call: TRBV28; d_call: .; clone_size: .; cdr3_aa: CASSSPGHLYGYTF; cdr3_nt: TGTGCCAGCAGTTCCCCGGGACACCTCTATGGCTACACCTTC
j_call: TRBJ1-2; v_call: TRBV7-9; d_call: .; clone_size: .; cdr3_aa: CASSPLTGSGYTF; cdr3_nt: TGTGCCAGCAGCCCACTAACAGGGAGCGGCTACACCTTC
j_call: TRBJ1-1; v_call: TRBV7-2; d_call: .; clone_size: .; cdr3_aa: CASSFTPPRAEAFF; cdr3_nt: TGTGCCAGCAGCTTTACTCCTCCGAGGGCTGAAGCTTTCTTT
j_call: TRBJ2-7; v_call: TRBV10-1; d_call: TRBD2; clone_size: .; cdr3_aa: CASSGGGRPEQYF; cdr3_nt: TGCGCCAGCAGCGGAGGCGGGAGACCCGAGCAGTACTTC
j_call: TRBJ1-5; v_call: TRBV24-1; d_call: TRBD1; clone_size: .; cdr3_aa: CATSDNLGQVGQPQHF; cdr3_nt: TGTGCCACCAGTGACAACTTGGGACAGGTCGGTCAGCCCCAGCATTTT
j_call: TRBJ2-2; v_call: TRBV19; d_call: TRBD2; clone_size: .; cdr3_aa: CASSTLAGFEELFF; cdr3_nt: TGTGCCAGTAGTACCCTAGCGGGATTTGAGGAGCTGTTTTTT
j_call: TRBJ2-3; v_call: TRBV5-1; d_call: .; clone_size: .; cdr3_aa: CASSMRTDPDTQYF; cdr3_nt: TGCGCCAGCAGCATGAGGACAGACCCAGATACGCAGTATTTT
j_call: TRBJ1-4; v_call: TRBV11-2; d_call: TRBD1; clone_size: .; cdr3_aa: CASSSGGAWEKLFF; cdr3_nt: TGTGCCAGCAGCTCAGGGGGCGCATGGGAAAAACTGTTTTTT
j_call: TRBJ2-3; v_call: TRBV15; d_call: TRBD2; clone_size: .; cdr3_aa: CATSTGLAGDGGVQYF; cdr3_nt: TGTGCCACCAGCACCGGACTAGCGGGGGACGGGGGCGTGCAGTATTTT
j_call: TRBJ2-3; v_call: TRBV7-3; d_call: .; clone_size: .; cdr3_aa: CASSSFSTDTQYF; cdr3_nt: TGTGCCAGCAGCTCCTTCTCCACAGATACGCAGTATTTT
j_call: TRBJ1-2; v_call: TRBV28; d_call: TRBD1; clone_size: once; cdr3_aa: CASSLSLAGGTGFIPGYTF; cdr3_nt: TGTGCCAGCAGTTTATCGTTGGCCGGGGGGACAGGGTTTATCCCTGGCTACACCTTC
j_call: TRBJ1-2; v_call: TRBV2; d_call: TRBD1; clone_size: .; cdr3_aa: CASRDRENYGYTF; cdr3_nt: TGTGCCAGCCGGGACAGGGAGAACTATGGCTACACCTTC
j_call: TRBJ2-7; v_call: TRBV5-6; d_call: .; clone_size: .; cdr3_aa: CASSESGYEQYF; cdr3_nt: TGTGCCAGCAGCGAGAGCGGGTACGAGCAGTACTTC
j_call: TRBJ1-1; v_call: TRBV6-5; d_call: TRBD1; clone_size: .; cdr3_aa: CASSYSPDRAEAFF; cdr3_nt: TGTGCCAGCAGTTACTCGCCCGACAGGGCTGAAGCTTTCTTT
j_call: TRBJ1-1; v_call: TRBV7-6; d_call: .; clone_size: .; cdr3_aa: CASSPMPGVNTEAFF; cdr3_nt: TGTGCCAGCAGCCCTATGCCAGGGGTGAACACTGAAGCTTTCTTT
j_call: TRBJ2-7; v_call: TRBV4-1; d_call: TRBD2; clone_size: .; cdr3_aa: CASSEFPGTTTYEQYF; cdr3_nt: TGCGCCAGCAGCGAATTCCCCGGGACTACTACCTACGAGCAGTACTTC
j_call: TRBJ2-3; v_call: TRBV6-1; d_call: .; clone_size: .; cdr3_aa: CASSDATGLYETDTQYF; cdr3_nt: TGTGCCAGCAGTGACGCCACAGGGTTATATGAGACAGATACGCAGTATTTT
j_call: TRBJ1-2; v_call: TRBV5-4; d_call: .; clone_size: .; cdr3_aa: CASSLAGPYYGYTF; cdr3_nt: TGTGCCAGCAGCTTGGCAGGGCCATACTATGGCTACACCTTC
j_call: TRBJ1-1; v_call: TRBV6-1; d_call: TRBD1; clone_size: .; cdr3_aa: CASSEDRGFAEAFF; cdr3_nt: TGTGCCAGCAGCGAAGACAGGGGCTTCGCTGAAGCTTTCTTT
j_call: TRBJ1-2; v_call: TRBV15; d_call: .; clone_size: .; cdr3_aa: CATSRDIQGIDGYGYTF; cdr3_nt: TGTGCCACCAGCAGAGATATACAGGGTATAGATGGCTATGGCTACACCTTC
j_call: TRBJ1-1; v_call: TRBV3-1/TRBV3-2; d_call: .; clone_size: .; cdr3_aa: CASSQGAMNTEAFF; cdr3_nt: TGTGCCAGCAGCCAAGGAGCCATGAACACTGAAGCTTTCTTT
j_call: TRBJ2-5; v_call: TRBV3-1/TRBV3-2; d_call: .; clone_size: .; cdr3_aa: CASSQDRQATQYF; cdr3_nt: TGTGCCAGCAGCCAAGATAGACAAGCGACCCAGTACTTC
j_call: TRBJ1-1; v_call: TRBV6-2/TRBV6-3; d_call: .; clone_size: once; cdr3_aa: CASSYSKDKAFF; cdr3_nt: TGTGCCAGCAGTTATTCCAAGGACAAAGCTTTCTTT
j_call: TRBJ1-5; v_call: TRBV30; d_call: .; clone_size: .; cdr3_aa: CAWSDTGKGSGQPQHF; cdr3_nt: TGTGCCTGGAGTGATACAGGGAAAGGCAGCGGTCAGCCCCAGCATTTT
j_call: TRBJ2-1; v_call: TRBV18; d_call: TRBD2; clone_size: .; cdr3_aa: CASSPLTSGSHNEQFF; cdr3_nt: TGTGCCAGCTCACCTCTCACTAGCGGGAGCCACAATGAGCAGTTCTTC
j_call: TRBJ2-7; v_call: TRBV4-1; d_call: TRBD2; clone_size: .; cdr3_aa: CASSSGLAVLVEQYF; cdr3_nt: TGCGCCAGCAGCTCGGGACTAGCGGTTTTAGTAGAGCAGTACTTC
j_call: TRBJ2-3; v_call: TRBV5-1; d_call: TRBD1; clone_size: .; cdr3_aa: CASSAQGDLTDTQYF; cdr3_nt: TGCGCCAGCAGCGCGCAGGGGGATTTGACAGATACGCAGTATTTT
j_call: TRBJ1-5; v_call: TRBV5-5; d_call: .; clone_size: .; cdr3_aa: CASSLGLSNQPQHF; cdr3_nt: TGTGCCAGCAGCTTGGGGCTTAGCAATCAGCCCCAGCATTTT
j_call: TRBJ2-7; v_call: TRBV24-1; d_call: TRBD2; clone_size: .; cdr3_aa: CATSDPSGSSIYEQYF; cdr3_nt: TGTGCCACCAGTGATCCTAGCGGGAGTAGCATATACGAGCAGTACTTC
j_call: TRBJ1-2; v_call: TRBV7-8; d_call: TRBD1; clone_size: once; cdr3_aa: CASSPGQGNNYGYTF; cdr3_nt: TGTGCCAGCAGCCCGGGACAGGGGAACAACTATGGCTACACCTTC
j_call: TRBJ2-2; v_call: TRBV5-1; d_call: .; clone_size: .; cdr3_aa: CASTERTNTGELFF; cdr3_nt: TGCGCCAGCACCGAGAGAACGAACACCGGGGAGCTGTTTTTT
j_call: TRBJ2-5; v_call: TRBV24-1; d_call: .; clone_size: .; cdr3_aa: CATSLGAQETQYF; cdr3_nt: TGTGCCACCAGTTTAGGGGCCCAAGAGACCCAGTACTTC
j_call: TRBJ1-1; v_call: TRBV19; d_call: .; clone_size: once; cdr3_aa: CASNSPALSEAFF; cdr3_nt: TGTGCCAGTAACTCCCCAGCACTATCCGAAGCTTTCTTT
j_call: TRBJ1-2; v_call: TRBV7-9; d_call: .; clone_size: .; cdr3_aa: CASSLGGVYGYTF; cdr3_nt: TGTGCCAGCAGCTTAGGAGGAGTCTATGGCTACACCTTC
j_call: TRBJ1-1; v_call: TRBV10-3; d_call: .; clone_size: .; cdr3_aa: CAIRAVGTEAFF; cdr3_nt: TGTGCCATCAGGGCGGTCGGGACTGAAGCTTTCTTT
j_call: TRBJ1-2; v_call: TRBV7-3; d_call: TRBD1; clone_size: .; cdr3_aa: CASSPNTGGYGYTF; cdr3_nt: TGTGCCAGCAGCCCGAACACAGGGGGCTATGGCTACACCTTC
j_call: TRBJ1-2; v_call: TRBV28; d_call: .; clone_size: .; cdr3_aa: CASSLGGMDYTF; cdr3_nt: TGTGCCAGCAGTTTAGGAGGGATGGACTACACCTTC
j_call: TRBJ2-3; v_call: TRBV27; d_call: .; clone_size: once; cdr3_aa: CASKSTYTDTQYF; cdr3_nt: TGTGCCAGCAAATCCACTTACACAGATACGCAGTATTTT
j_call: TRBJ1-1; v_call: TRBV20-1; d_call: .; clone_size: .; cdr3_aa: CSASMGGTEAFF; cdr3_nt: TGCAGTGCTAGTATGGGGGGCACTGAAGCTTTCTTT
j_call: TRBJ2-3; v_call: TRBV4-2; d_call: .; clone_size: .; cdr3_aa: CASSVTPGSTSDTQYF; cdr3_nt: TGTGCCAGCAGCGTAACCCCGGGGTCCACTTCAGATACGCAGTATTTT
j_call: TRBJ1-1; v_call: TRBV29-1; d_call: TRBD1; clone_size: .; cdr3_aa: CSVESQGIGTEAFF; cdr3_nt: TGCAGCGTTGAGTCACAGGGGATCGGCACTGAAGCTTTCTTT
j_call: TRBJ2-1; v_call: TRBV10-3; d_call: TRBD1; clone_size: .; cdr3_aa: CAAASGTAYNEQFF; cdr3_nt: TGTGCCGCCGCATCCGGGACAGCCTACAATGAGCAGTTCTTC
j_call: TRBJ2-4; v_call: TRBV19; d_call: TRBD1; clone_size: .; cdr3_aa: CASSPTTGEKNIQYF; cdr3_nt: TGTGCCAGTAGTCCAACGACAGGGGAAAAAAACATTCAGTACTTC
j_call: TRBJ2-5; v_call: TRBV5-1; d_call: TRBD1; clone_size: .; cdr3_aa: CASLGQGAGETQYF; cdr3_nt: TGCGCCAGCCTCGGACAGGGCGCGGGGGAGACCCAGTACTTC
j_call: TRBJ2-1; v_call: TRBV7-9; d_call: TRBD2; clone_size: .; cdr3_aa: CASSSGLAGYNEQFF; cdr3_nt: TGTGCCAGCAGCTCTGGACTAGCGGGGTACAATGAGCAGTTCTTC
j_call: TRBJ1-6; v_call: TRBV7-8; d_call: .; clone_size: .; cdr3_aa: CASSLEGGELYNSPLHF; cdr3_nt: TGTGCCAGCAGCTTAGAAGGGGGAGAACTCTATAATTCACCCCTCCACTTT